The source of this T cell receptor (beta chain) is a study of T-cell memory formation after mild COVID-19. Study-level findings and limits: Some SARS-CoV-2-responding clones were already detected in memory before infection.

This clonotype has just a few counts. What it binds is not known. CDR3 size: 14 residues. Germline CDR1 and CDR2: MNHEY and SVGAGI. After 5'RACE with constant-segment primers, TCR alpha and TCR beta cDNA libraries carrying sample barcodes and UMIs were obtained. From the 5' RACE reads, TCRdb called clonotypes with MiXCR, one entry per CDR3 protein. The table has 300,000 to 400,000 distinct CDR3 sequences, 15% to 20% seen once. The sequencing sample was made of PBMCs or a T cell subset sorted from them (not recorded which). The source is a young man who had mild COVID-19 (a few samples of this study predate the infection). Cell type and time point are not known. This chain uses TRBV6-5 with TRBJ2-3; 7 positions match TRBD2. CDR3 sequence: CIAGETPSTDTQYF. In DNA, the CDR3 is TGTATAGCGGGTGAGACCCCTAGCACAGATACGCAGTATTTT.